This is a list of T cell receptor beta chains from one sample in a study of identical twins. TCRdb redid the calling of the 5' RACE reads with MiXCR, one entry per CDR3 protein. The data hold around 1.7 million distinct CDR3 sequences, with under 35% observed a single time. The sequencing input was cord blood. The receptors here all came from a newborn girl in good health. CDR3s include the opening cysteine and the closing phenylalanine or tryptophan. A D gene is named only where the DNA matches it firmly. Size is omitted from some rows. Given values are once, few, many or a class for expanded clones.

V gene: TRBV20-1; CDR3 length: 15; D gene: TRBD1; J gene: TRBJ2-7; clone size: NA; CDR3 DNA: TGCAGTGCTACCCGGGGGACAGGGTTCTCCTACGAGCAGTACTTC; CDR3 protein: CSATRGTGFSYEQYF
V gene: TRBV12-3/TRBV12-4; CDR3 length: 14; D gene: NA; J gene: TRBJ2-4; clone size: NA; CDR3 DNA: TGTGCCAGCACCTTAGGGGGGGCCCAAAACATTCAGTACTTC; CDR3 protein: CASTLGGAQNIQYF
V gene: TRBV2; CDR3 length: 17; D gene: TRBD2; J gene: TRBJ2-5; clone size: few; CDR3 DNA: TGTGCCAGCAGTGGGGAGCGGGAGCCCCTCCCGCAAGAGACCCAGTACTTC; CDR3 protein: CASSGEREPLPQETQYF
V gene: TRBV24-1; CDR3 length: 14; D gene: TRBD2; J gene: TRBJ2-3; clone size: few; CDR3 DNA: TGTGCCACCAGAGGGACTAGCGCCACAGATACGCAGTATTTT; CDR3 protein: CATRGTSATDTQYF
V gene: TRBV28; CDR3 length: 17; D gene: TRBD2; J gene: TRBJ2-4; clone size: NA; CDR3 DNA: TGTGCCAGCAGTATCATAGCGGGAGGGAGGGACAAAAACATTCAGTACTTC; CDR3 protein: CASSIIAGGRDKNIQYF
V gene: TRBV27; CDR3 length: 14; D gene: NA; J gene: TRBJ1-5; clone size: once; CDR3 DNA: TGTGCCAGCGGGAGAACAGGTTATGGACAGCCCCAGCATTTT; CDR3 protein: CASGRTGYGQPQHF
V gene: TRBV28; CDR3 length: 16; D gene: NA; J gene: TRBJ2-6; clone size: few; CDR3 DNA: TGTGCCAGCAGTTTTTATCGGAGCTCTGGGGCCAACGTCCTGACTTTC; CDR3 protein: CASSFYRSSGANVLTF
V gene: TRBV24-1; CDR3 length: 15; D gene: TRBD2; J gene: TRBJ2-3; clone size: few; CDR3 DNA: TGTGCCACCAGTATGGGGGGAGGGGGCACAGATACGCAGTATTTT; CDR3 protein: CATSMGGGGTDTQYF
V gene: TRBV20-1; CDR3 length: 13; D gene: NA; J gene: TRBJ2-3; clone size: NA; CDR3 DNA: TGCAGTGGGGGCACGGGAAGTTCAGATACGCAGTATTTT; CDR3 protein: CSGGTGSSDTQYF
V gene: TRBV7-2; CDR3 length: 13; D gene: NA; J gene: TRBJ1-2; clone size: NA; CDR3 DNA: TGTGCCAGCAGCTTACAGGGGATGGGAGGCTACACCTTC; CDR3 protein: CASSLQGMGGYTF
V gene: TRBV5-1; CDR3 length: 15; D gene: NA; J gene: TRBJ1-1; clone size: few; CDR3 DNA: TGCGCCAGCAGCTTGGGGGAGGGGGGTGGCACTGAAGCTTTCTTT; CDR3 protein: CASSLGEGGGTEAFF
V gene: TRBV6-2/TRBV6-3; CDR3 length: 20; D gene: TRBD2; J gene: TRBJ2-1; clone size: few; CDR3 DNA: TGTGCCAGCAGTTACTCGCCCAAGTTTATACTAGCGACATCCTACAATGAGCAGTTCTTC; CDR3 protein: CASSYSPKFILATSYNEQFF
V gene: TRBV20-1; CDR3 length: 19; D gene: TRBD2; J gene: TRBJ2-2; clone size: NA; CDR3 DNA: TGCAGTGCTAGAGATCCGGGACTAGCGGGAGGGCCAGGCACCGGGGAGCTGTTTTTT; CDR3 protein: CSARDPGLAGGPGTGELFF
V gene: TRBV3-1; CDR3 length: 13; D gene: NA; J gene: TRBJ2-5; clone size: NA; CDR3 DNA: TGTGCCAGCAGCCAAGACTTCGAAGAGACCCAGTACTTC; CDR3 protein: CASSQDFEETQYF
V gene: TRBV4-2; CDR3 length: 15; D gene: TRBD2; J gene: TRBJ2-7; clone size: few; CDR3 DNA: TGTGCCAGCAGCCAAGGATCCAGCGGGAGCGACGAGCAGTACTTC; CDR3 protein: CASSQGSSGSDEQYF
V gene: TRBV11-3; CDR3 length: 16; D gene: TRBD2; J gene: TRBJ2-7; clone size: once; CDR3 DNA: TGTGCCAGCAGCTTAGATTCCAGCGGGGGAGTTTACGAGCAGTACTTC; CDR3 protein: CASSLDSSGGVYEQYF
V gene: TRBV12-3/TRBV12-4; CDR3 length: 16; D gene: NA; J gene: TRBJ1-2; clone size: few; CDR3 DNA: TGTGCCAGCAGTTTATCGTCGGGGGGTGGGAGCTATGGCTACACCTTC; CDR3 protein: CASSLSSGGGSYGYTF
V gene: TRBV15; CDR3 length: 18; D gene: TRBD2; J gene: TRBJ2-1; clone size: few; CDR3 DNA: TGTGCCACCAGCAGAGAACAAGGGACTAGCGGGAGGTTAAGTGAGCAGTTCTTC; CDR3 protein: CATSREQGTSGRLSEQFF
V gene: TRBV27; CDR3 length: 17; D gene: NA; J gene: TRBJ1-1; clone size: NA; CDR3 DNA: TGTGCCAGCAGACTCCACGCCCGGGCCCGGGGGTACACCGAAGCTTTCTTT; CDR3 protein: CASRLHARARGYTEAFF
V gene: TRBV20-1; CDR3 length: 14; D gene: NA; J gene: TRBJ2-1; clone size: few; CDR3 DNA: TGCAGTGCTCTCGCAGGGGCGGGGTACAATGAGCAGTTCTTC; CDR3 protein: CSALAGAGYNEQFF
V gene: TRBV18; CDR3 length: 15; D gene: TRBD1; J gene: TRBJ2-7; clone size: NA; CDR3 DNA: TGTGCCAGCTCACTGCGAGTGGACAGGCCCTACGAGCAGTACTTC; CDR3 protein: CASSLRVDRPYEQYF
V gene: TRBV2; CDR3 length: 14; D gene: TRBD2; J gene: TRBJ2-7; clone size: NA; CDR3 DNA: TGTGCCAGCACGATCGGGACTAGCTCCTACGAGCAGTACTTC; CDR3 protein: CASTIGTSSYEQYF
V gene: TRBV5-6; CDR3 length: 16; D gene: NA; J gene: TRBJ2-4; clone size: NA; CDR3 DNA: TGTGCCAGCAGCTTGCGTGACAGCCTAGCCAAAAACATTCAGTACTTC; CDR3 protein: CASSLRDSLAKNIQYF
V gene: TRBV20-1; CDR3 length: 12; D gene: NA; J gene: TRBJ2-5; clone size: NA; CDR3 DNA: TGCAGTGGTGGGCGTGGAATCGGGACCCAGTACTTC; CDR3 protein: CSGGRGIGTQYF
V gene: TRBV7-2; CDR3 length: 15; D gene: TRBD1; J gene: TRBJ2-7; clone size: few; CDR3 DNA: TGTGCCAGCAGCGTAGCCGGGACAGGGGGCGGGGGGCAGTACTTC; CDR3 protein: CASSVAGTGGGGQYF
V gene: TRBV2; CDR3 length: 16; D gene: NA; J gene: TRBJ2-2; clone size: NA; CDR3 DNA: TGTGCCAGCAGCGCCGACACGGCCATCAACACCGGGGAGCTGTTTTTT; CDR3 protein: CASSADTAINTGELFF
V gene: TRBV5-1; CDR3 length: 15; D gene: NA; J gene: TRBJ1-5; clone size: NA; CDR3 DNA: TGCGCCAGCAGCTCGGGCTGGGGGGGCAATCAGCCCCAGCATTTT; CDR3 protein: CASSSGWGGNQPQHF
V gene: TRBV10-3; CDR3 length: 15; D gene: TRBD1; J gene: TRBJ1-1; clone size: few; CDR3 DNA: TGTGCCATCAAGTCAGGGACAGGGACGAACACTGAAGCTTTCTTT; CDR3 protein: CAIKSGTGTNTEAFF
V gene: TRBV6-1; CDR3 length: 16; D gene: TRBD1; J gene: TRBJ2-7; clone size: NA; CDR3 DNA: TGTGCCAGCCGAAACAGGGGGCGGTTATCAGTGGGTGAGCAGTACTTC; CDR3 protein: CASRNRGRLSVGEQYF
V gene: TRBV27; CDR3 length: 14; D gene: NA; J gene: TRBJ1-4; clone size: NA; CDR3 DNA: TGTGCCAGCAGTCTCAGGGGAGGTTATGAAAAACTGTTTTTT; CDR3 protein: CASSLRGGYEKLFF
V gene: TRBV11-2; CDR3 length: 14; D gene: NA; J gene: TRBJ2-4; clone size: NA; CDR3 DNA: TGTGCCAGCAGCCCGGAACAGGGCAAAAACATTCAGTACTTC; CDR3 protein: CASSPEQGKNIQYF
V gene: TRBV7-9; CDR3 length: 15; D gene: NA; J gene: TRBJ2-1; clone size: NA; CDR3 DNA: TGTGCCAGCAGCTTAGTGGACTACGGTCGCAATGAGCAGTTCTTC; CDR3 protein: CASSLVDYGRNEQFF
V gene: TRBV9; CDR3 length: 15; D gene: TRBD2; J gene: TRBJ2-3; clone size: NA; CDR3 DNA: TGTGCCAGCAGCGTCCGGGGGGTCAGCACAGATACGCAGTATTTT; CDR3 protein: CASSVRGVSTDTQYF
V gene: TRBV12-3/TRBV12-4; CDR3 length: 16; D gene: NA; J gene: TRBJ1-2; clone size: NA; CDR3 DNA: TGTGCCAGCAGCCTAACCACAGGGACCTCTAACTATGGCTACACCTTC; CDR3 protein: CASSLTTGTSNYGYTF
V gene: TRBV5-1; CDR3 length: 17; D gene: TRBD2; J gene: TRBJ2-1; clone size: NA; CDR3 DNA: TGCGCCAGCAGCTTGCCTCAACTAGCGGAAAATTACAATGAGCAGTTCTTC; CDR3 protein: CASSLPQLAENYNEQFF